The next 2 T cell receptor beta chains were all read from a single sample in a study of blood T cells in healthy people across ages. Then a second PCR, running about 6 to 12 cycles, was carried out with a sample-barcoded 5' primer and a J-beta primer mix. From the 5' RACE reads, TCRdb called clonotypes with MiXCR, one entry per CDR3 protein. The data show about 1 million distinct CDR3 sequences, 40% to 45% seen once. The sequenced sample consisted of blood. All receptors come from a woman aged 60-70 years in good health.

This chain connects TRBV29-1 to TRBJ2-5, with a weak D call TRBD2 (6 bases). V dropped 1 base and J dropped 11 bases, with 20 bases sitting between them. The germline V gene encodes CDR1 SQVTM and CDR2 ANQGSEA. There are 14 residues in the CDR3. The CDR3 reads CSVEVGEDKNVQYF. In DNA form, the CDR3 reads TGCAGCGTTGAAGTTGGGGAGGACAAAAACGTTCAGTACTTC.

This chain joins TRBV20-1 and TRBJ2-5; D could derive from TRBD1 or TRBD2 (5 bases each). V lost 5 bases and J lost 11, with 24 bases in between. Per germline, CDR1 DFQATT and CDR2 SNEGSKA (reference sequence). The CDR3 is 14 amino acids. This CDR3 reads CSAGPAGTIGEQYF. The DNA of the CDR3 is TGCAGTGCTGGACCTGCCGGGACCATCGGTGAGCAGTACTTC.